Shown below are 27 T cell receptor beta chains from a single sample sequenced in a study of CD8+CD57+ T cells in acquired aplastic anemia. Profiling of TCR beta VDJ combinations and CDR3 sequences used genomic DNA as template. One entry per CDR3 protein, called by TCRdb with MiXCR from the reads. The sample yields some 120,000 distinct CDR3 sequences, over 30% seen once. Selection for sequencing was limited to patients who had shown CD8+CD57+ cell expansion by flow cytometry. Sequencing was carried out using sorted CD4+, CD8+, or CD8+CD57+ T cells (not recorded which) from PBMCs. The receptor source for this set is a human donor with aplastic anemia.

The CDR3 sequence: CASSQRGSEAFF. The CDR3 region has the DNA TGTGCCAGCAGTCAGAGGGGCAGTGAAGCTTTCTTT. The chain recombines TRBV9 with TRBJ1-1; D might be TRBD1 (5 bases). Germline lookup yields CDR1 SGDLS and CDR2 YYNGEE. This CDR3 has 12 amino acids. V dropped 5 bases and J dropped 7 bases, with 12 bases sitting between them.

This clonotype was seen at least ten times. The chain combines TRBV19 with TRBJ1-1, with D unclear. Germline loops: CDR1 LNHDA, CDR2 SQIVND (reference sequence). The CDR3 spans 12 residues. V was pared by 5 bases and J by 10 bases, with 14 bases between. The CDR3 DNA sequence: TGTGCCAGTAGTTCGTCGGATTGGCGAGCTTTCTTT. Translated, it gives CASSSSDWRAFF. Based on the CDR3 plus reference TRBV19 and TRBJ1-1, the full variable domain is DGGITQSPKYLFRKEGQNVTLSCEQNLNHDAMYWYRQDPGQGLRLIYYSQIVNDFQKGDIAEGYSVSREKKESFPLTVTSAQKNPTAFYLCASSSSDWRAFFGQGTRLTVV.

As for this clonotype: The final CDR3 position lacks the conserved phenylalanine or tryptophan, pointing to a likely read error. This chain links TRBV7-7 with TRBJ2-7, with D possibly being TRBD2 (6 bases). The DNA matches TRBJ2-5 better at its end, which makes the J call doubtful. CDR1 is SSHAT, CDR2 FNYEAQ, per germline (reference sequence). CDR3 length: 14 amino acids. CDR3 in DNA: TGTGCTAGCAGTGGAGGGGCACACCAAGAGACCCAGTACTCC. Residues: CASSGGAHQETQYS.

The rearrangement uses TRBV12-3 or TRBV12-4 and TRBJ1-6; the match to TRBD1 covers 7 bases. The CDR3 is 13 amino acids. V trimming: 6 bases; J trimming: 7 bases; junction bases outside the gene matches: 3. The CDR3 loop reads CASSGQANSPLHF. CDR3 nucleotide sequence: TGTGCCAGCAGCGGACAGGCCAATTCACCCCTCCACTTT.

The gene calls are TRBV5-6 and TRBJ1-6, with 8 bases matching TRBD1. The CDR3 sequence is 15 residues long. Trimming removed 2 bases from V and 7 bases from J; junction bases left unmatched: 5. The germline V gene encodes CDR1 SGHDT and CDR2 YYEEEE. The CDR3 loop is CASSFGTGINSPLHF. CDR3 nucleotides: TGTGCCAGCAGCTTCGGGACAGGAATAAATTCACCCCTCCACTTT.

This clonotype occurred many times. The chain carries TRBV5-1 and TRBJ2-1; D possibly corresponds to TRBD2 (7 bases). The CDR3 consists of 15 residues. V was pared by 1 base and J by 8 bases, with 16 bases between. CDR1 is SGHRS, CDR2 YFSETQ, per germline. In nucleotides, the CDR3 is TGCGCCAGCAGCTTGTTCTTAGGGGGGGGAGATGAGCAGTTCTTC. It specifies CASSLFLGGGDEQFF.

This clonotype was recorded many times. This chain links TRBV7-9 with TRBJ1-6; 10 positions match TRBD1. From germline, CDR1 is SEHNR and CDR2 FQNEAQ (reference sequence). Trimming took 1 base from V and 10 from J; bases not matched to a gene: 4. The CDR3 runs 15 residues. DNA of the CDR3: TGTGCCAGCAGCTTAGAGGGGACAGGGGACTCACCCCTCCACTTT. It specifies CASSLEGTGDSPLHF.

The table lists this clonotype with many counts. The chain combines TRBV5-1 with TRBJ2-5; the match to TRBD2 covers 10 bases. The germline CDR1 and CDR2 sequences are SGHRS and YFSETQ. Trimming at V came to 0 bases and at J to 7 bases, leaving 9 bases not matched to a gene. The CDR3 contains 16 residues. CDR3 amino acids: CASSLVASGGAGTQYF. DNA of the CDR3: TGCGCCAGCAGCTTGGTGGCTAGCGGGGGAGCCGGGACCCAGTACTTC.

This chain's CDR3 is CASSRDRRAGELFF. In DNA form, the CDR3 reads TGTGCCAGCAGCCGCGACCGGAGGGCCGGGGAGCTGTTTTTT. V gene TRBV7-6 combines with J gene TRBJ2-2; possibly TRBD2 for D (6 bases). Trimming left V 5 bases short and J 6 bases short, with 13 bases between. Germline CDR1 reads SGHVS; CDR2 reads FNYEAQ. This CDR3 is 14 amino acids long.

This clonotype has ten or more counts. DNA for the CDR3: TGTGCCAGCAGGTCAGCAAGCTCCTACAATGAGCAGTTCTTC. Protein sequence: CASRSASSYNEQFF. V gene TRBV6-4 combines with J gene TRBJ2-1, with no clear D. This CDR3 region has 14 residues. Germline V gives CDR1 MRHNA, CDR2 SNTAGT. Trimming shortened V by 6 bases and J by 0 bases, and 9 bases separated the two germline ends.

V and J are TRBV5-4 and TRBJ2-3, with 10 bases lining up with TRBD2. The CDR3 runs to 17 residues. The V and J ends lost 1 base and 0 bases, in that order; junction bases with no gene match: 5. CDR1 and CDR2 (germline): SGHNT, YYREEE (reference sequence). The CDR3, as DNA: TGTGCCAGCAGCTTGCCTAGCGGGGGCCCTAGCACAGATACGCAGTATTTT. This gives the protein CASSLPSGGPSTDTQYF.

This clonotype showed up many times. This chain uses TRBV5-6 with TRBJ1-1, with 7 bases that match TRBD1. The germline V gene encodes CDR1 SGHDT and CDR2 YYEEEE. This CDR3 contains 12 residues. V lost 7 bases, J lost 8 bases, and 8 bases stayed unmatched. The CDR3 loop reads CASLKETGEAFF. The CDR3 nucleotides are TGTGCCAGCCTCAAGGAGACAGGGGAAGCTTTCTTT.

This clonotype was picked up a small number of times. A read error may explain this, as a much larger clone is one base away. The J gene is TRBJ2-7, the V gene TRBV29-1; TRBD1 is a possible D gene (6 bases). The germline gives CDR1 SQVTM, CDR2 ANQGSEA. This CDR3 is built from 13 residues. CDR3 in amino acids: CSARGTSTYEQYV. DNA for the CDR3: TGCAGTGCTAGAGGGACATCGACCTACGAGCAGTACGTC.

There are a few counts of this clonotype. A much larger clone differs by one base, so this may be a read error. Because it lacks the conserved phenylalanine or tryptophan at the end, this CDR3 is likely a read error. The CDR3 sequence is CASSQVRLAYQETQYS. For the CDR3, the DNA is TGTGCCAGCAGTCAAGTCCGGCTAGCGTACCAAGAGACCCAGTACTCC. The genes are TRBV14 and TRBJ2-5; D might be TRBD2 (6 bases). The CDR3 runs to 16 residues. Germline V gene sequence: CDR1 SGHDN, CDR2 FVKESK.

On this clonotype: A junction boundary mismatches the germline segment, possibly from a read error. The chain recombines TRBV4-1 with TRBJ2-3; TRBD2 aligns across 9 bases. This CDR3 comprises 16 residues. Germline V gene sequence: CDR1 MGHRA, CDR2 YSYEKL. The CDR3 region has the DNA TGCGCCAGCAGCTCGTTAGCGGGGGCTTTCACAGATACGCGGTATTTT. This encodes CASSSLAGAFTDTRYF.

This clonotype was counted once. The chain has TRBV7-9 and TRBJ1-6; TRBD1 might be the D (5 bases). The CDR3 contains 14 residues. Trimming removed 5 bases from V and 8 bases from J, with 13 bases in between. The germline V gene encodes CDR1 SEHNR and CDR2 FQNEAQ (reference sequence). The CDR3 here is CASSRDREDSPLHF. The CDR3 nucleotides are TGTGCCAGCAGCAGGGACCGAGAAGATTCACCCCTCCACTTT.

This clonotype showed up many times. This chain connects TRBV5-1 to TRBJ2-3; the D call may be TRBD1 or TRBD2 (5 bases each). CDR3 length: 13 amino acids. Trimming cost V 4 bases and J 4 bases, with 10 bases left between them. Germline V CDR1 and CDR2: SGHRS, YFSETQ. CDR3 sequence: CASSREGPDTQYF. CDR3 in DNA: TGCGCCAGCAGCCGTGAGGGGCCAGATACGCAGTATTTT. Looking up the rest from reference TRBV5-1 and TRBJ2-3 gives the full variable domain: KAGVTQTPRYLIKTRGQQVTLSCSPISGHRSVSWYQQTPGQGLQFLFEYFSETQRNKGNFPGRFSGRQFSNSRSEMNVSTLELGDSALYLCASSREGPDTQYFGPGTRLTVL.

This clonotype showed up many times. The V call is TRBV19, the J call TRBJ1-5; D remains unclear. Germline assignment: CDR1 LNHDA and CDR2 SQIVND (reference sequence). This CDR3 contains 12 residues. The V end was cut by 7 bases, the J end by 4 bases, with 8 bases between. Here the CDR3 DNA reads TGTGCCAGTAAGTTCGGTAATCAGCCCCAGCATTTT. This sequence encodes CASKFGNQPQHF.

As regards this clonotype: A read error may produce the germline difference seen at one junction end. The CDR3 protein is CASSLSSGNAIYF. DNA for the CDR3: TGTGCCAGCAGCCTGAGCTCTGGAAACGCCATATATTTT. The chain couples TRBV7-9 to TRBJ1-3; no definite D call. The germline CDR1 and CDR2 sequences are SEHNR and FQNEAQ (reference sequence). This CDR3 spans 13 amino acids.

Ten or more counts support this clonotype. The rearrangement joins TRBV11-3 to TRBJ1-1; D call uncertain. CDR3 length: 14 amino acids. V was shortened by 5 bases and J by 4 bases, with 14 bases between the two germline ends. CDR1 and CDR2 from the germline V gene are SGHNT and YENEEA. Here the CDR3 DNA reads TGTGCCAGCAGCCCCGGTGGGCTGGTCACTGAAGCTTTCTTT. Its protein product is CASSPGGLVTEAFF.

Worth noting for this clonotype: This CDR3 is missing its conserved last phenylalanine or tryptophan, likely due to a read error. It is unclear where the CDR3 begins or ends on the DNA, so no DNA is shown, and the CDR3 is as TCRdb lists it. The V and J genes are TRBV7-2 and TRBJ2-6; the table calls TRBD1, which could not be checked here. Germline V lookup: CDR1 SGHTA, CDR2 FQGNSA. The CDR3 sequence runs 8 residues, both termini included. The chain's CDR3 is CASSLLGP.

The chain carries TRBV19 and TRBJ2-7; 10 positions match TRBD2. The junction had 5 bases not matched to a gene; V was cut back by 3 bases and J by 3 bases. CDR3 size: 15 residues. CDR1 is LNHDA and CDR2 is SQIVND in the germline V gene (reference sequence). In DNA, the CDR3 is TGTGCCAGTAGTATTACTAGCGGGACGATCTACGAGCAGTACTTC. This sequence encodes CASSITSGTIYEQYF.

This clonotype was seen many times. The gene calls are TRBV20-1 and TRBJ2-3; a possible D gene is TRBD2 (6 bases). Germline CDR1 is DFQATT and CDR2 is SNEGSKA (reference sequence). V dropped 2 bases and J dropped 3 bases, with 15 bases sitting between them. CDR3 length: 15 residues. CDR3 in DNA: TGCAGTGCTAGAAATAGGAGGGGTTTTACAGATACGCAGTATTTT. Translating it yields CSARNRRGFTDTQYF.

This clonotype was counted many times. V is TRBV11-2 and J is TRBJ2-5; D may be TRBD1 or TRBD2 (6 bases each). This CDR3 spans 15 amino acids. V was clipped by 1 base and J by 1 base, with 10 bases between them. In germline, CDR1 is SGHAT, CDR2 FQNNGV. DNA for the CDR3: TGTGCCAGCAGCTTAGGAGGGGGACTCCAAGAGACCCAGTACTTC. Its protein is CASSLGGGLQETQYF. Together with reference TRBV11-2 and TRBJ2-5, the CDR3 gives the full variable domain: EAGVAQSPRYKIIEKRQSVAFWCNPISGHATLYWYQQILGQGPKLLIQFQNNGVVDDSQLPKDRFSAERLKGVDSTLKIQPAKLEDSAVYLCASSLGGGLQETQYFGPGTRLLVL.

This clonotype was recorded at least ten times. This sequence joins TRBV2 and TRBJ2-3; perhaps TRBD2 as D (7 bases). The CDR3 spans 13 residues. The V and J ends lost 8 bases and 6 bases respectively, with 15 bases between them. Germline V CDR1 and CDR2: SNHLY, FYNNEI. The CDR3: CASVKGGGDTQYF. The CDR3 DNA follows: TGTGCCAGCGTAAAGGGGGGGGGGGATACGCAGTATTTT. The full variable domain, completed using reference TRBV2 and TRBJ2-3, is EPEVTQTPSHQVTQMGQEVILRCVPISNHLYFYWYRQILGQKVEFLVSFYNNEISEKSEIFDDQFSVERPDGSNFTLKIRSTKLEDSAMYFCASVKGGGDTQYFGPGTRLTVL.

This clonotype was detected many times. V gene TRBV28 combines with J gene TRBJ1-5; D call uncertain. CDR3 length: 11 residues. The germline gives CDR1 MDHEN, CDR2 SYDVKM. The V end lost 3 bases, the J end lost 6 bases, and 3 bases lay between the germline ends. The CDR3 spells CASSFPQPQHF. The CDR3 DNA reads as TGTGCCAGCAGTTTCCCTCAGCCCCAGCATTTT. Supplemented by reference TRBV28 and TRBJ1-5, the full variable domain reads DVKVTQSSRYLVKRTGEKVFLECVQDMDHENMFWYRQDPGLGLRLIYFSYDVKMKEKGDIPEGYSVSREKKERFSLILESASTNQTSMYLCASSFPQPQHFGDGTRLSIL.

The chain employs TRBV13 and TRBJ1-1; D gene unclear. V lost 3 bases and J 2 bases, leaving 10 bases between the germline ends. The germline gives CDR1 PRHDT, CDR2 FYEKMQ (reference sequence). The CDR3 sequence is 14 residues long. CDR3 DNA sequence: TGTGCCAGCAGCTTTCCGACCCTAAACACTGAAGCTTTCTTT. Translating it yields CASSFPTLNTEAFF.